These 22 T cell receptor beta chains share one sample of origin, sequenced in a study of blood T cells in healthy people across ages. A second PCR of 7 to 11 cycles used a sample-barcoded 5' primer and a J-beta primer mix. Each CDR3 protein is one row after TCRdb ran MiXCR on the 5' RACE reads. The table records 600,000 to 650,000 distinct CDR3 sequences, approximately 59% of them present only once. Sequencing was done on a sample of blood. The receptors stem from a man in his fifties or sixties in good health.

CDR3 protein: CSARDPAGGWNEQFF. Here the CDR3 DNA reads TGCAGTGCTAGAGATCCCGCGGGGGGGTGGAATGAGCAGTTCTTC. This chain connects TRBV20-1 to TRBJ2-1, with TRBD2 matching 9 bases. CDR1 is DFQATT, CDR2 SNEGSKA, per germline (reference sequence). V shed 0 bases and J 7 bases; nucleotides not matched to a gene: 7. The CDR3 sequence is 15 residues long.

Of note for this clonotype: A much bigger clone sits one base away, suggesting this may be a read error. V usage is TRBV5-1 and J usage is TRBJ2-1; D might be TRBD1 (5 bases). V was trimmed by 2 bases and J by 5 bases, leaving 14 bases between them. The CDR3 has 15 residues. Germline CDR1 and CDR2: SGHRS and YFSETQ. CDR3 residues: CASSLRQMSHNEQFF. Here the CDR3 DNA reads TGCGCCAGCAGCTTACGACAGATGTCCCACAATGAGCAGTTCTTC.

This clonotype was observed a few times. The chain couples TRBV11-2 to TRBJ2-1; D is perhaps TRBD2 (6 bases). Trimming took off 3 bases at V and 5 bases at J, with 14 bases between the two ends. CDR3 length equals 15 residues. Per the germline V gene, CDR1 is SGHAT and CDR2 is FQNNGV. CDR3 protein: CASSLLRGVNNEQFF. Here the CDR3 DNA reads TGTGCCAGCAGCTTGTTGCGCGGGGTCAACAATGAGCAGTTCTTC.

This clonotype was observed once. The CDR3 DNA is TGCAGTGCCCTAAGGCCGGGGGGCCTCGCTAACGAGCAGTACTTC. This encodes CSALRPGGLANEQYF. The chain is built from TRBV20-1 and TRBJ2-7, with a tentative D call TRBD2 (7 bases). CDR3 size: 15 residues. Deletions cut 6 bases from V and 5 bases from J, with 23 bases between. The germline CDR1 and CDR2 sequences are DFQATT and SNEGSKA (reference sequence).

For this clonotype: One end of the junction fails to match germline, which may point to a read error. The J gene is TRBJ2-3, the V gene TRBV7-9; 8 nucleotides line up with TRBD2. The CDR3 has 16 amino acids. CDR1 SEHNR and CDR2 FQNEAQ come from the germline V gene (reference sequence). The CDR3 loop reads CASSFPDGGVTDTLYF. The CDR3 DNA is TGTGCCAGCAGCTTTCCCGACGGGGGGGTTACAGATACGCTGTATTTT.

The chain uses TRBV4-2 and TRBJ2-3; TRBD1 agrees at 7 bases. Germline V gene sequence: CDR1 LGHNA, CDR2 YNFKEQ. The V and J ends lost 0 bases and 7 bases, in that order; junction bases with no gene match: 10. The CDR3 length is 16 residues. CDR3 sequence (DNA): TGTGCCAGCAGCCAAGATGTCAGGACAGGTCCCAATACGCAGTATTTT. It yields the protein CASSQDVRTGPNTQYF.

The genes are TRBV4-1 and TRBJ1-2, with a tentative D call TRBD1 (5 bases). Per the germline V gene, CDR1 is MGHRA and CDR2 is YSYEKL. The CDR3 is 18 amino acids. Trimming pared 2 bases from V and 0 bases from J, leaving 19 bases between. The CDR3 spells CASSQSVIPRTTNYGYTF. Here the CDR3 DNA reads TGCGCCAGCAGCCAATCTGTCATCCCCCGGACAACTAACTATGGCTACACCTTC.

The chain joins TRBV28 to TRBJ2-5; D possibly corresponds to TRBD2 (5 bases). V lost 10 bases and J 4 bases, leaving 16 bases between the germline ends. The CDR3 loop spans 13 amino acids. Germline values: CDR1 MDHEN, CDR2 SYDVKM. CDR3 bases: TGTGCCACCAAAGGTGCGGGTCTAGAGACCCAGTACTTC. It codes for CATKGAGLETQYF.

CDR3 sequence: CASSVQGAGNEKLFF. The CDR3 coding sequence is TGTGCCAGCAGCGTCCAGGGGGCGGGTAATGAAAAACTGTTTTTT. The V call is TRBV7-2, the J call TRBJ1-4, with 8 bases lining up with TRBD1. The CDR3 is 15 residues long. Trimming removed 5 bases from V and 4 bases from J; junction bases left unmatched: 6. Germline values: CDR1 SGHTA, CDR2 FQGNSA.

The sample holds a few counts of this clonotype. The J gene is TRBJ2-6, the V gene TRBV27; the D is unclear. Germline CDR1 and CDR2: MNHEY and SMNVEV (reference sequence). V shed 2 bases and J shed 4 bases, with 18 bases lying between them. The CDR3 is 18 residues long. Here the CDR3 reads CASSLRPRRGSGANVLTF. The CDR3 coding sequence is TGTGCCAGCAGTTTAAGACCTAGGCGAGGTTCAGGGGCCAACGTCCTGACTTTC.

J is TRBJ2-1 and V is TRBV7-6, with TRBD1 matching 7 bases. The CDR3 runs 16 residues. Trimming removed 5 bases from V and 0 bases from J; junction bases left unmatched: 7. Germline V CDR1 and CDR2: SGHVS, FNYEAQ. CDR3 residues: CASSTKGDSSYNEQFF. DNA of the CDR3: TGTGCCAGCAGCACAAAGGGGGACAGCTCCTACAATGAGCAGTTCTTC.

The chain combines TRBV28 with TRBJ1-5, with D unclear. The germline gives CDR1 MDHEN, CDR2 SYDVKM. The V and J ends lost 8 bases and 7 bases respectively, with 12 bases between them. This CDR3 is 12 amino acids long. The CDR3 spells CASHQQAQPQHF. DNA for the CDR3: TGTGCCAGCCATCAGCAGGCCCAGCCCCAGCATTTT.

The genes are TRBV21-1 and TRBJ2-1. TRBV21-1 is shown as a pseudogene. The CDR3 extends over 16 amino acids. DNA for the CDR3: TGTGCCAGCAGCCGGGTGGAAAAGGGATCGTACAATGAGCAGTTCTTC. Encoded protein: CASSRVEKGSYNEQFF.

This chain connects TRBV12-3 or TRBV12-4 to TRBJ2-3; unclear D gene. Trimming shortened V by 8 bases and J by 0 bases, and 21 bases separated the two germline ends. CDR3 length: 17 amino acids. CDR3 in amino acids: CASGSPSQVVSTDTQYF. DNA of the CDR3: TGTGCCAGCGGGTCACCCTCCCAGGTGGTTAGCACAGATACGCAGTATTTT.

The V gene is TRBV2, the J gene TRBJ2-4, with a possible D match to TRBD1 (5 bases). CDR1 and CDR2 (germline): SNHLY, FYNNEI. V dropped 4 bases and J dropped 13 bases, with 20 bases sitting between them. The length of the CDR3 is 14 residues. CDR3 nucleotides: TGTGCCAGCAGTGGGGGCCAAATCCCTACTGGGCAGTACTTC. Amino acids: CASSGGQIPTGQYF. Complete variable domain (other parts from reference TRBV2 and TRBJ2-4): EPEVTQTPSHQVTQMGQEVILRCVPISNHLYFYWYRQILGQKVEFLVSFYNNEISEKSEIFDDQFSVERPDGSNFTLKIRSTKLEDSAMYFCASSGGQIPTGQYFGAGTRLSVL.

The rearrangement links TRBV4-2 to TRBJ2-7; D unresolved. The V gene's germline CDR1 is LGHNA and CDR2 YNFKEQ. This CDR3 has 13 residues. The V end lost 1 base, the J end lost 6 bases, and 10 bases lay between the germline ends. The CDR3 protein is CASSQVPGVEQYF. The DNA for the CDR3 is TGTGCCAGCAGCCAAGTACCTGGGGTCGAGCAGTACTTC.

This chain joins TRBV7-2 and TRBJ1-2, with 7 bases aligning to TRBD1. Germline V gene sequence: CDR1 SGHTA, CDR2 FQGNSA. The CDR3 covers 14 residues. Trimming took 5 bases from V and 4 from J; bases not matched to a gene: 7. The CDR3 sequence: CASSDRQGPYGYTF. CDR3 nucleotides: TGTGCCAGCAGCGACCGACAGGGACCCTATGGCTACACCTTC.

The rearrangement uses TRBV7-8 and TRBJ2-5; 9 nucleotides align to TRBD1. Germline assignment: CDR1 SGHVS and CDR2 FQNEAQ. CDR3 length: 17 residues. V was pared by 1 base and J by 9 bases, with 15 bases of the junction left unmatched. CDR3 amino acids: CASSLEIQGARRRAQYF. The CDR3 nucleotides read TGTGCCAGCAGCTTAGAGATACAGGGGGCCCGTAGGAGGGCCCAGTACTTC.

The chain joins TRBV5-1 to TRBJ2-5; 9 positions match TRBD1. Per the germline V gene, CDR1 is SGHRS and CDR2 is YFSETQ. V dropped 3 bases and J dropped 11; count of bases not matched to a gene: 14. The CDR3 length is 15 residues. CDR3 sequence reads: CASSYRTGDYNEQYF. In DNA, the CDR3 is TGCGCCAGCAGCTACCGGACAGGGGACTACAATGAGCAGTACTTC.

The chain employs TRBV13 and TRBJ2-7; 8 bases align to TRBD1. Unmatched junction bases numbered 11, after V lost 4 bases and J lost 3 bases. The CDR3 length is 16 residues. CDR1 is PRHDT and CDR2 is FYEKMQ in the germline V gene (reference sequence). CDR3 protein: CASSSFRRQGIYEQYF. The CDR3 DNA is TGTGCCAGCAGCTCATTTCGTCGACAGGGGATCTACGAGCAGTACTTC.

This clonotype occurred once. This rearrangement joins TRBV28 to TRBJ1-2; D is unresolved. Between the trimmed V and J ends, which lost 5 bases and 1 base, there was a span of 14 bases. The CDR3 runs 15 residues. Germline V CDR1 and CDR2: MDHEN, SYDVKM. In DNA, the CDR3 is TGTGCCAGCAGTCCCAGTGAAATTAATAACTATGGCTACACCTTC. Translation: CASSPSEINNYGYTF.

The count of this clonotype is one. The chain couples TRBV20-1 to TRBJ2-5; D is undetermined. CDR1 is DFQATT, CDR2 SNEGSKA, per germline (reference sequence). The V end lost 1 base, the J end lost 1 base, and 10 bases lay between the germline ends. There are 14 residues in the CDR3. CDR3 loop: CSARVLGSQETQYF. CDR3 DNA: TGCAGTGCTAGAGTATTGGGCAGCCAAGAGACCCAGTACTTC.